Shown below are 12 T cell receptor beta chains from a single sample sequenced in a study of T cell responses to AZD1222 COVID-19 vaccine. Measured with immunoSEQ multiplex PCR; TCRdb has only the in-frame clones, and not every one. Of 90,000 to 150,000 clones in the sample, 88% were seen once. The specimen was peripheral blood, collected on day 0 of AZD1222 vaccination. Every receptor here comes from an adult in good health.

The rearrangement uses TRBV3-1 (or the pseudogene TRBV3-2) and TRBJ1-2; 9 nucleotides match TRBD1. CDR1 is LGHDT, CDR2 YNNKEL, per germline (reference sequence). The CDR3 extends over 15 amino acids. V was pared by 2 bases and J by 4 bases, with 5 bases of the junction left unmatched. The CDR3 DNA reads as TGTGCCAGCAGCCAACTCCTGGGACAGGGCTATGGCTACACCTTC. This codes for CASSQLLGQGYGYTF.

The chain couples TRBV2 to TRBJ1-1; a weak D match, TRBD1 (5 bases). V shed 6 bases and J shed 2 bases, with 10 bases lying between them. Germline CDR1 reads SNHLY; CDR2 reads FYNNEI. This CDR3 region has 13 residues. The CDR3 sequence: CASSADSNTEAFF. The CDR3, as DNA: TGTGCCAGCAGCGCCGACAGCAACACTGAAGCTTTCTTT.

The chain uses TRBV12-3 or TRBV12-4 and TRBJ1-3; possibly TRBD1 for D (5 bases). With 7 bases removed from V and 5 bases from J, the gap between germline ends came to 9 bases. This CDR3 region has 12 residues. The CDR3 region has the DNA TGTGCCAGCACCTCGGACAGAAACACCATATATTTT. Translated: CASTSDRNTIYF.

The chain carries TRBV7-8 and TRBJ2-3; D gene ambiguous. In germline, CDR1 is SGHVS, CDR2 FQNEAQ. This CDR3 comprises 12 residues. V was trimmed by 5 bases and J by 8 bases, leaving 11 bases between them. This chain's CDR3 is CASSPAIGTQYF. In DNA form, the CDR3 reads TGTGCCAGCAGCCCCGCGATCGGTACGCAGTATTTT.

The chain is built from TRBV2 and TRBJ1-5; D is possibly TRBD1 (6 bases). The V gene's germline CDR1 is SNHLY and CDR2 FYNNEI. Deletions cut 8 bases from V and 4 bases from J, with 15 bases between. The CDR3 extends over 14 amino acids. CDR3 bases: TGTGCCAGCTCACTTACAGGGAATAATCAGCCCCAGCATTTT. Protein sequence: CASSLTGNNQPQHF.

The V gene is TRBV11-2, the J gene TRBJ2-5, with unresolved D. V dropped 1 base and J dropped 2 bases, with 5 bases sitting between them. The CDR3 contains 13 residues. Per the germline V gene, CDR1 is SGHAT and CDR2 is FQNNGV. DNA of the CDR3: TGTGCCAGCAGCTTAGCACAGCAAGAGACCCAGTACTTC. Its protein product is CASSLAQQETQYF.

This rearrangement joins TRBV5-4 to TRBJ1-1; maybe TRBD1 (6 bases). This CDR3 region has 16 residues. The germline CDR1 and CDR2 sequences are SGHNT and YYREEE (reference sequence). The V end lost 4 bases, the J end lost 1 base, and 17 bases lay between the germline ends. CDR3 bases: TGTGCCAGCAGCAGCGCGGGGGGCGCAGAGAACACTGAAGCTTTCTTT. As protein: CASSSAGGAENTEAFF.

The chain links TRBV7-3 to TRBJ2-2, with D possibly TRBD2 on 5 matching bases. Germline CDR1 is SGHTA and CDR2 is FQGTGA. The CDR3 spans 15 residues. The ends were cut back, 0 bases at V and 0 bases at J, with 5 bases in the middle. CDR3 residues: CASSLTGANTGELFF. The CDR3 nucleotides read TGTGCCAGCAGCTTAACCGGGGCGAACACCGGGGAGCTGTTTTTT.

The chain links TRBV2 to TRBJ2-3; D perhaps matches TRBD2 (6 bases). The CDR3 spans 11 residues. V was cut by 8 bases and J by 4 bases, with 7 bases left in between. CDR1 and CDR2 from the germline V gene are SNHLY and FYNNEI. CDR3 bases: TGTGCCAGCCGACTAGCAGATACGCAGTATTTT. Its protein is CASRLADTQYF.

CDR3 coding DNA: TGTGCCAGCAGCTTCGCTAGCGGGGGGGTGTCCTACGAGCAGTACTTC. Translating gives CASSFASGGVSYEQYF. The chain couples TRBV7-2 to TRBJ2-7; 12 bases line up with TRBD2. CDR1 and CDR2 (germline): SGHTA, FQGNSA. The CDR3 is 16 amino acids. Trimming at V came to 3 bases and at J to 1 base, leaving 4 bases not matched to a gene. Variable domain in full (rest from reference TRBV7-2 and TRBJ2-7): GAGVSQSPSNKVTEKGKDVELRCDPISGHTALYWYRQSLGQGLEFLIYFQGNSAPDKSGLPSDRFSAERTGGSVSTLTIQRTQQEDSAVYLCASSFASGGVSYEQYFGPGTRLTVT.

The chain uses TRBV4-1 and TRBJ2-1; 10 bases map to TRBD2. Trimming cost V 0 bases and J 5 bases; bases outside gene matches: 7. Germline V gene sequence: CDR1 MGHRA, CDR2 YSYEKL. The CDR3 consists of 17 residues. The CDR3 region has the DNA TGCGCCAGCAGCCAAGATCTTTCTAGCGGGGGAAACAATGAGCAGTTCTTC. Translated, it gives CASSQDLSSGGNNEQFF.

As DNA, the CDR3 is TGTGCCACCAGTGTTACAGGGGGGGAAAAACTGTTTTTT. Protein product: CATSVTGGEKLFF. V gene TRBV24-1 combines with J gene TRBJ1-4; 8 bases agree with TRBD1. The CDR3 sequence is 13 residues long. Germline values: CDR1 KGHDR, CDR2 SFDVKD. The J segment lost 8 bases and the V segment lost 5 bases, leaving 3 bases of the junction unmatched.